This TCR beta chain came from a study of T cells expressing NK-cell markers (dated by TCRdb to 2018 to 2021). For context, the study as a whole: Three sorted T-cell subsets (CD3+CD56+NKG2C+, CD3+CD56+NKG2C- and CD3+CD56-NKG2C+) from roughly eight donors had their TCR beta-chain repertoires profiled. Illumina HiSeq 2000/2500, MiSeq or NextSeq was used to sequence libraries as 2 x 150 bp reads. Among the eight sequenced donors, only one was HCMV-seronegative, while the other seven were HCMV-seropositive. The eight sequenced donors were randomly selected healthy volunteers, three men and five women.

TCRdb names Illumina HiSeq 2000 as the instrument used. 5'RACE template switching, by which a universal primer site and unique molecular identifiers were added, was used to make TCR beta cDNA libraries. cDNA synthesis was primed from the TCR beta constant segment and was followed by two successive PCR amplification steps. The source study handled its data this way. MIGEC was used to demultiplex reads and group the reads by UMI, and MiTCR was used to assemble and quantify clonotypes. Only TCR cDNA sequences supported by at least two reads were kept to exclude erroneous sequences. The tcR package was used for downstream repertoire analysis, and clonotypes were matched across fractions by CDR3 nucleotide sequence plus V segment. VDJmatch was used to annotate antigen specificity against VDJdb, with one amino acid substitution in CDR3 permitted. Each CDR3 protein sequence appears as one entry after TCRdb reprocessed the reads, and no DNA is included. TCRdb's processing, not the authors' own work, is the source of the V and J calls. The sample table gives 500,000 to 700,000 distinct CDR3 sequences. The leading ten clones occupy 3% to 4.5% of the sample.

To determine HCMV serostatus, a commercial ELISA kit was used to detect HCMV-specific IgG in serum. Ficoll density gradient centrifugation was used to isolate peripheral blood mononuclear cells from blood. What the study reported, not specific to this receptor: For about 6 donors, the dominant CD3+CD56+NKG2C+ clonotypes were among the top 10 CD8+ clonotypes and accounted for about 1.0-7.5% of CD8+ T cells. It remained unclear whether the expanded NKG2C-expressing T cell clones were specific for HCMV antigens. Those dominant clonotypes were again the most abundant among CD3+CD56-NKG2C+ cells in four donors, at roughly 25-65%.

As for this clonotype: There is no known antigen for this receptor.

CDR1 and CDR2, looked up from the germline V gene, are MRHNA and SNTAGT. Taken from cysteine to phenylalanine, the CDR3 has 17 residues. No DNA appears here. The sequenced sample was blood T cells: a sorted CD56 or NKG2C T cell subset, CD4+ or CD8+ T cells, or bulk PBMC T cells (not recorded which). Here the chain combines TRBV6-4 and TRBJ2-3. The TCR comes from a man younger than 35 in good health. Donor details come from another sample of the same person, matched by shared clones. The CDR3 sequence is CASSDSITYRNTDTQYF.